Each of the 10 T cell receptor beta chains below was sequenced from the same sample in a study of blood T cell repertoires in COVID-19. Profiled with immunoSEQ multiplex PCR; TCRdb holds only in-frame clones, not every one. The sample contains around 86,000 clones, more than 75% of which appear only once. The material sequenced was peripheral blood. Receptors were obtained from a human donor in a cohort sampled during active COVID-19.

The rearrangement links TRBV10-3 to TRBJ1-3; TRBD1 matches at 11 bases. Germline trimming cut 8 bases from V and 4 bases from J; bases unmatched to any gene: 4. CDR3 length equals 14 residues. Per germline, CDR1 ENHRY and CDR2 SYGVKD. In DNA, the CDR3 is TGTGCCATCGGGGACAGGGGGTCCGGAAACACCATATATTTT. Translation gives CAIGDRGSGNTIYF.

With respect to this clone: A read error may account for a junction end that differs from germline. The chain has TRBV6-6 and TRBJ2-1, with no clear D. Germline V CDR1 and CDR2: MNHNY, SVGAGI (reference sequence). This CDR3 region has 14 residues. The CDR3 protein is CASRPDSIYNERFF. CDR3 coding DNA: TGTGCCAGCAGACCTGACTCGATCTACAATGAGCGGTTCTTC.

The genes are TRBV19 and TRBJ1-6, with 9 bases matching TRBD1. J lost 14 bases, V lost 9 bases, and 11 bases had no gene match. Per germline, CDR1 LNHDA and CDR2 SQIVND (reference sequence). This CDR3 is 13 amino acids long. The CDR3, as DNA: TGTGCCAGCTCCGGGACAGGGCCTTCGACCCTCCACTTT. Encoded protein: CASSGTGPSTLHF.

This clone was counted between two and nine times. The chain recombines TRBV19 with TRBJ1-5, with D possibly matching TRBD1 (5 bases). The length of the CDR3 is 15 residues. Trimming removed 5 bases from V and 9 bases from J, with 20 bases in between. CDR1 LNHDA and CDR2 SQIVND come from the germline V gene (reference sequence). The CDR3 coding sequence is TGTGCCAGTAGTGACAACCAAGCGGCGGGGCTGCCCCAGCATTTT. Translating it yields CASSDNQAAGLPQHF.

A few counts support this clone. The genes are TRBV11-1 and TRBJ1-1; 7 positions match TRBD1. The germline CDR1 and CDR2 sequences are SGHAT and FQDESV (reference sequence). V was clipped by 8 bases and J by 0 bases; unmatched bases: 6. This CDR3 contains 14 residues. The CDR3 loop is CASQAGQMNTEAFF. CDR3 nucleotides: TGTGCCAGCCAGGCGGGACAGATGAACACTGAAGCTTTCTTT.

The rearrangement uses TRBV7-2 and TRBJ2-7; possible D gene TRBD2, 7 bases. Trimming pared 10 bases from V and 4 bases from J, leaving 17 bases between. The CDR3 sequence is 13 residues long. CDR1 SGHTA and CDR2 FQGNSA come from the germline V gene. CDR3 amino acids: CAIGGRRGYEQYF. CDR3 nucleotide sequence: TGTGCCATCGGGGGGCGCAGGGGATACGAGCAGTACTTC.

The rearrangement links TRBV18 to TRBJ2-7; D is uncertain. CDR3 length equals 14 residues. With 0 bases removed from V and 3 bases from J, the gap between germline ends came to 9 bases. Germline V CDR1 and CDR2: KGHSH, LQKENI. CDR3 nucleotides: TGTGCCAGCTCACCACCGCACAGCCTCTACGAGCAGTACTTC. It translates to CASSPPHSLYEQYF. The full variable domain, its missing parts supplied by reference TRBV18 and TRBJ2-7, is NAGVMQNPRHLVRRRGQEARLRCSPMKGHSHVYWYRQLPEEGLKFMVYLQKENIIDESGMPKERFSAEFPKEGPSILRIQQVVRGDSAAYFCASSPPHSLYEQYFGPGTRLTVT.

The gene calls are TRBV9 and TRBJ2-7; 9 bases match TRBD1. Germline V lookup: CDR1 SGDLS, CDR2 YYNGEE. V shed 4 bases and J 4 bases; nucleotides not matched to a gene: 9. The CDR3 has 15 amino acids. The CDR3 loop is CASSPLDRGSYEQYF. The DNA of the CDR3 is TGTGCCAGCAGCCCGCTGGACAGGGGATCGTACGAGCAGTACTTC. Full variable domain (outside the CDR3, taken from reference TRBV9 and TRBJ2-7): DSGVTQTPKHLITATGQRVTLRCSPRSGDLSVYWYQQSLDQGLQFLIQYYNGEERAKGNILERFSAQQFPDLHSELNLSSLELGDSALYFCASSPLDRGSYEQYFGPGTRLTVT.

This chain connects TRBV4-1 to TRBJ1-5; no reliable D call. Trimming pared 1 base from V and 4 bases from J, leaving 5 bases between. The germline V gene encodes CDR1 MGHRA and CDR2 YSYEKL. The CDR3 totals 13 residues. CDR3 nucleotide sequence: TGCGCCAGCAGCCAAGCTGTGAATCAGCCCCAGCATTTT. Its protein product is CASSQAVNQPQHF.

This sequence joins TRBV6-5 and TRBJ2-1; 9 bases are a match to TRBD1. With 6 bases clipped from V and 2 bases from J, the junction kept 5 bases outside the gene matches. This CDR3 comprises 15 residues. Germline assignment: CDR1 MNHEY and CDR2 SVGAGI. The CDR3 loop reads CASRPQGATYNEQFF. The CDR3 DNA reads as TGTGCCAGCAGACCACAGGGGGCCACCTACAATGAGCAGTTCTTC.